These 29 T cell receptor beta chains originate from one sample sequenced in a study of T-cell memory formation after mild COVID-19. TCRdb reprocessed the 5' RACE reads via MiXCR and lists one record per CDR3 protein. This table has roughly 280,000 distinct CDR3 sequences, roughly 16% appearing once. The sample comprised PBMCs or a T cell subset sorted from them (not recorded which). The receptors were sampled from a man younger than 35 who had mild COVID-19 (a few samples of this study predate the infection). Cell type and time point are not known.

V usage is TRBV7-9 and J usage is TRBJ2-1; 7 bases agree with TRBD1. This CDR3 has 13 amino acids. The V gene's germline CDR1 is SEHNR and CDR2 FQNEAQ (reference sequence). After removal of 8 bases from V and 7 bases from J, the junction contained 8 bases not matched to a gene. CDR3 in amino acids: CASSWQGVNEQFF. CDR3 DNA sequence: TGTGCCAGCTCTTGGCAGGGGGTGAATGAGCAGTTCTTC.

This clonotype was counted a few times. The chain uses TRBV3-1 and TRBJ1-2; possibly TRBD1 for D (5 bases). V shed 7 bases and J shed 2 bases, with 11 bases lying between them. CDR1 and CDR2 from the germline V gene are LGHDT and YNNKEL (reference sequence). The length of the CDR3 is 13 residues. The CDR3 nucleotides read TGTGCCAGCACCTCCCGGGGCAACTATGGCTACACCTTC. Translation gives CASTSRGNYGYTF.

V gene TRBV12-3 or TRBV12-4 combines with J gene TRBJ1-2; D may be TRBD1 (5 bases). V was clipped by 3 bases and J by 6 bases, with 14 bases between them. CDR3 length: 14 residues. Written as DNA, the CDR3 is TGTGCCAGCAGTTTTAGCTCTGGAGGGGATGGCTACACCTTC. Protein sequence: CASSFSSGGDGYTF.

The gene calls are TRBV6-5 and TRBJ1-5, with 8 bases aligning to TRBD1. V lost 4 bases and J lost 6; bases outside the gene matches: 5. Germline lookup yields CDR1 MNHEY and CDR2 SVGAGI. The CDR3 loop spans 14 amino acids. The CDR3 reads CASSSGTGGQPQHF. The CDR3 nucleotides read TGTGCCAGCAGTTCTGGGACAGGTGGTCAGCCCCAGCATTTT.

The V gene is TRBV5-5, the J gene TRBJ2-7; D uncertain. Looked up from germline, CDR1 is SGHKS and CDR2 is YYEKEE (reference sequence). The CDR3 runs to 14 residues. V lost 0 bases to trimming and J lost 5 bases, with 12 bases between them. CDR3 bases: TGTGCCAGCAGCTTGGCGGATAGTGGTAACGAGCAGTACGTC. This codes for CASSLADSGNEQYV.

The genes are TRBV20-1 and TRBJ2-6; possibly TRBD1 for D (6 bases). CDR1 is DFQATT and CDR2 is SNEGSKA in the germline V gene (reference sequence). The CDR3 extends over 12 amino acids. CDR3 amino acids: CSGQSGANVLTF. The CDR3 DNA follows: TGCAGCGGACAGTCTGGGGCCAACGTCCTGACTTTC.

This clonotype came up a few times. The CDR3 region has the DNA TGTGCCAGCAGCCTCCGGGGGGCGCTTACTGAAGCTTTCTTT. Its translation is CASSLRGALTEAFF. The chain links TRBV7-2 to TRBJ1-1, with a weak D call TRBD1 (6 bases). In germline, CDR1 is SGHTA, CDR2 FQGNSA. CDR3 length: 14 amino acids. The V and J ends lost 5 bases and 5 bases respectively, with 15 bases between them.

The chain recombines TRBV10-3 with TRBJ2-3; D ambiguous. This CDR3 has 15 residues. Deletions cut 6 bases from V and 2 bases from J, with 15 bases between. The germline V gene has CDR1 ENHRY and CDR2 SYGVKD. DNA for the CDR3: TGTGCCATCAGGGAATACAGCCGCCCCACAGATACGCAGTATTTT. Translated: CAIREYSRPTDTQYF.

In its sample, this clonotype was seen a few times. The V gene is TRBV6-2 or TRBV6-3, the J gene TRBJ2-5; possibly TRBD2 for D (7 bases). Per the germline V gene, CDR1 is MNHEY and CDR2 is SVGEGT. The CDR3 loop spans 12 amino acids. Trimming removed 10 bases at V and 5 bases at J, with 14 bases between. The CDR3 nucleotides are TGTGCCATCCCGGGGGGCGGGGAGACCCAGTACTTC. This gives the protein CAIPGGGETQYF.

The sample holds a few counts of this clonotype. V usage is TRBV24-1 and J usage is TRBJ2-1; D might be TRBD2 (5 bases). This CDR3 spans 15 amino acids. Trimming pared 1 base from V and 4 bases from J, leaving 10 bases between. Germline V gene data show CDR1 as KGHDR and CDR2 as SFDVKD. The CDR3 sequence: CATSDFEGSYNEQFF. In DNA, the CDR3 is TGTGCCACCAGTGATTTCGAGGGATCTTACAATGAGCAGTTCTTC.

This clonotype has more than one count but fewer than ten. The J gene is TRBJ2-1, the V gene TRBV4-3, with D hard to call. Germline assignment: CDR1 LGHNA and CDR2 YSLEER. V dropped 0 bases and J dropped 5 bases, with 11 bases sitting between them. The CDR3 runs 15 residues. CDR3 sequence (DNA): TGCGCCAGCAGCCAAGAATGGTTTGATGACAATGAGCAGTTCTTC. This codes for CASSQEWFDDNEQFF.

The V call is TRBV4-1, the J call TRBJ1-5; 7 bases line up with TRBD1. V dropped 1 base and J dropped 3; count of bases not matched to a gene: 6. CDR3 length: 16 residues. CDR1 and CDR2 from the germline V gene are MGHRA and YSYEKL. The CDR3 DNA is TGCGCCAGCAGCCAAGGACAGGACAGGCCCAATCAGCCCCAGCATTTT. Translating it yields CASSQGQDRPNQPQHF.

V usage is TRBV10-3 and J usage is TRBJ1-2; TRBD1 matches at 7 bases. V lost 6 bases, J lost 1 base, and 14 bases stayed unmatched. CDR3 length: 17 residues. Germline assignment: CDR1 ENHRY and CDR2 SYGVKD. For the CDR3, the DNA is TGTGCCATCAGCCCGACAGGGATTATGTCCCTTAACTATGGCTACACCTTC. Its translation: CAISPTGIMSLNYGYTF.

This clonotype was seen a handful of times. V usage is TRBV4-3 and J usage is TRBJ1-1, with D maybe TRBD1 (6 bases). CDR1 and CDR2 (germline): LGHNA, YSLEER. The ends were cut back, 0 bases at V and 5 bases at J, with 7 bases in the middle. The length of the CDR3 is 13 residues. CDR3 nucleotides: TGCGCCAGCAGCCAAGAGCAGGGGACTGAAGCTTTCTTT. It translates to CASSQEQGTEAFF.

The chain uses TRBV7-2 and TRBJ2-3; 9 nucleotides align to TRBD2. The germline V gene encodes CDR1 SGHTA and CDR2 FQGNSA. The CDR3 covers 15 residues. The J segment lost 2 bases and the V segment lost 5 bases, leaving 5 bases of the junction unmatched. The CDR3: CASSVSGGLTDTQYF. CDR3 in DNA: TGTGCCAGCAGCGTAAGCGGGGGGCTCACAGATACGCAGTATTTT.

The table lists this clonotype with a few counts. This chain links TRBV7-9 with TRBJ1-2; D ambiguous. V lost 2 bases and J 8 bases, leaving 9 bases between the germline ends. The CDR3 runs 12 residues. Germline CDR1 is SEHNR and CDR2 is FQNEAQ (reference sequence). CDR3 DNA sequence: TGTGCCAGCAGCTTATACGGGAACGGCTACACCTTC. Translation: CASSLYGNGYTF.

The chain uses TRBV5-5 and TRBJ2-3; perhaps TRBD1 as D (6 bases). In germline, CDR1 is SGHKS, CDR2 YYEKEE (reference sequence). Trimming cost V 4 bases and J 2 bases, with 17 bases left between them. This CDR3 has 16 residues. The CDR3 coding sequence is TGTGCCAGCAGCCCCTTGTGGCAGGGGTACACAGATACGCAGTATTTT. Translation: CASSPLWQGYTDTQYF. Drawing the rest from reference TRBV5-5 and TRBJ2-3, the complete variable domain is DAGVTQSPTHLIKTRGQQVTLRCSPISGHKSVSWYQQVLGQGPQFIFQYYEKEERGRGNFPDRFSARQFPNYSSELNVNALLLGDSALYLCASSPLWQGYTDTQYFGPGTRLTVL.

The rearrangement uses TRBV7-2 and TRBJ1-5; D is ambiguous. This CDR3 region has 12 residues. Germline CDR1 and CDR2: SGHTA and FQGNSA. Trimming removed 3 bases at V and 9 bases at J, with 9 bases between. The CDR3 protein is CASSFPGSPQHF. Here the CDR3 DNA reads TGTGCCAGCAGCTTCCCCGGGTCGCCCCAGCATTTT.

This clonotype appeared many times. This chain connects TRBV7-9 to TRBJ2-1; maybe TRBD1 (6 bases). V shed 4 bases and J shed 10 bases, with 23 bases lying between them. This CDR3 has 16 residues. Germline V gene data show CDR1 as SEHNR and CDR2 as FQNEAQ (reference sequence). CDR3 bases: TGTGCCAGCAGCTCGGTACAGGGTAGGTCTCAAGGGGAGCAGTTCTTC. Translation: CASSSVQGRSQGEQFF.

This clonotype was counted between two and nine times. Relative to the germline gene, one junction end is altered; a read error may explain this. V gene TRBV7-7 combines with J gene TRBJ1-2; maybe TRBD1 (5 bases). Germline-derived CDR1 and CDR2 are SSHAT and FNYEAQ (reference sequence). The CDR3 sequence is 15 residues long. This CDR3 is CASSSEWDSSDGYTF. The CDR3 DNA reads TGTGCTAGCAGCTCCGAATGGGACTCGAGCGACGGCTACACCTTC. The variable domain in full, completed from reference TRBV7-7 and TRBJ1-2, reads GAGVSQSPRYKVTKRGQDVTLRCDPISSHATLYWYQQALGQGPEFLTYFNYEAQPDKSGLPSDRFSAERPEGSISTLTIQRTEQRDSAMYRCASSSEWDSSDGYTFGSGTRLTVV.

In DNA, the CDR3 is TGCGCCAGCAGCCGCGTTGAGGACTCTAGCACAGATACGCAGTATTTT. It encodes CASSRVEDSSTDTQYF. The J gene is TRBJ2-3, the V gene TRBV4-1; D is perhaps TRBD2 (5 bases). Germline CDR1 MGHRA, CDR2 YSYEKL. The CDR3 contains 16 residues. With 4 bases removed from V and 0 bases from J, the gap between germline ends came to 14 bases.

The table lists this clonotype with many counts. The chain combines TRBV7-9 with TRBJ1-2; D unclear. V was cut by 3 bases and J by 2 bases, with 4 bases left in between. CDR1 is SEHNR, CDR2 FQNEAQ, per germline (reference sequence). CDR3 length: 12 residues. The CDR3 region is CASSFPNYGYTF. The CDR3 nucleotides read TGTGCCAGCAGCTTCCCAAACTATGGCTACACCTTC.

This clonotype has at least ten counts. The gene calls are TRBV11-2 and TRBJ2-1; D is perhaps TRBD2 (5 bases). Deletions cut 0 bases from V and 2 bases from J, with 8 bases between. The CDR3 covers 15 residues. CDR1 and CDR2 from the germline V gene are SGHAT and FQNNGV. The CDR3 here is CASSLDRGAYNEQFF. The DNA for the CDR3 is TGTGCCAGCAGCTTAGATCGGGGAGCCTACAATGAGCAGTTCTTC.

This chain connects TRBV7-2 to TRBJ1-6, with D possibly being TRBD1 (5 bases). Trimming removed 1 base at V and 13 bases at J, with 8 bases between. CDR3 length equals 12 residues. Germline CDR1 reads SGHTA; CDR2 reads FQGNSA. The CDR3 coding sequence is TGTGCCAGCAGCTTAGGGGGGGGTCCCCTCCACTTT. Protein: CASSLGGGPLHF.

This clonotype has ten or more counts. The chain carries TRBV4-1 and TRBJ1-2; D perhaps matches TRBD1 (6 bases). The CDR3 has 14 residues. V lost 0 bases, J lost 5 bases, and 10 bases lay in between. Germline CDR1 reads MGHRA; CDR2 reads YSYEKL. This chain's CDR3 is CASSQDRGPYGYTF. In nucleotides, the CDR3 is TGCGCCAGCAGCCAAGATCGGGGGCCTTATGGCTACACCTTC.

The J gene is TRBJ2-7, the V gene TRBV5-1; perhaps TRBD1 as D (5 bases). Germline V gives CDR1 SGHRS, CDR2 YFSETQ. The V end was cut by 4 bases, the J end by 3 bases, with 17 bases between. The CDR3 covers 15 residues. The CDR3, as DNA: TGCGCCAGCAGCGTGCCTACGGCAGGGTACTACGAGCAGTACTTC. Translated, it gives CASSVPTAGYYEQYF.

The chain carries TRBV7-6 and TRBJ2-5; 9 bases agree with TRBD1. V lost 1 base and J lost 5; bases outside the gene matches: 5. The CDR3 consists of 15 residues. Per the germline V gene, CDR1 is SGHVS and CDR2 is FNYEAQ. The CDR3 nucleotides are TGTGCCAGCAGCTTAGGGACAGGGGTTGGGGAGACCCAGTACTTC. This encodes CASSLGTGVGETQYF.

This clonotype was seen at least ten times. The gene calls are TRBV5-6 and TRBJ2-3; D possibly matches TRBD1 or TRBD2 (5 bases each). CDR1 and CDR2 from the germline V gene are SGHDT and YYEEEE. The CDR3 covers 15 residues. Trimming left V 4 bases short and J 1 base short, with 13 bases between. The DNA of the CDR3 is TGTGCCAGCAGCCTCGGGACCGCAGGCACAGATACGCAGTATTTT. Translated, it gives CASSLGTAGTDTQYF.

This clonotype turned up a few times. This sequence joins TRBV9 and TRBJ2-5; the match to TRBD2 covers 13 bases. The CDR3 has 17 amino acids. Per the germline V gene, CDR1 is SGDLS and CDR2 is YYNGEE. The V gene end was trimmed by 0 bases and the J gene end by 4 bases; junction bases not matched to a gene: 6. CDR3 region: CASSVGGTSGVAETQYF. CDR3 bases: TGTGCCAGCAGCGTAGGGGGGACTAGCGGGGTTGCAGAGACCCAGTACTTC.